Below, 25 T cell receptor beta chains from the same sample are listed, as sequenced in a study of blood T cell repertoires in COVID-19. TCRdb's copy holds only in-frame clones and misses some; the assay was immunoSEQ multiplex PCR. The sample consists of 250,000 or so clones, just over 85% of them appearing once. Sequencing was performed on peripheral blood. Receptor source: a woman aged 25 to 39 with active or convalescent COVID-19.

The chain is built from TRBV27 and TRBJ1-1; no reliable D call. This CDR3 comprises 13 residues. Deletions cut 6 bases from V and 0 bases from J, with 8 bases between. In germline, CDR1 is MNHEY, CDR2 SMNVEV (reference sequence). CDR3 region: CASSLIMNTEAFF. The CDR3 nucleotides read TGTGCCAGCAGCCTAATCATGAACACTGAAGCTTTCTTT.

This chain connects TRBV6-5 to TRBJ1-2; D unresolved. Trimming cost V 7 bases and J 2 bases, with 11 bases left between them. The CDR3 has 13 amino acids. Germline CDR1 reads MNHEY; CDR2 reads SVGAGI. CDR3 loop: CASTNSPNYGYTF. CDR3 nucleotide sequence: TGTGCCAGCACAAACAGTCCAAACTATGGCTACACCTTC.

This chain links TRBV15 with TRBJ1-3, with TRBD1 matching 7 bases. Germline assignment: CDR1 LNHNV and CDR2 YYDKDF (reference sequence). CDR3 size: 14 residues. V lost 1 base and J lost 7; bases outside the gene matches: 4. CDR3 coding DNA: TGTGCCACCAGCAGAGGCACGACAGGGAACACCATATATTTT. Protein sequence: CATSRGTTGNTIYF.

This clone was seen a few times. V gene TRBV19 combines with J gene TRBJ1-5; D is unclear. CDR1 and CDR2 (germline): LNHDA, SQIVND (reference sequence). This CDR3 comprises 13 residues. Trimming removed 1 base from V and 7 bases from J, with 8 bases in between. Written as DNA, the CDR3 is TGTGCCAGTAGTATAGTTACAGCCCAGCCCCAGCATTTT. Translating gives CASSIVTAQPQHF.

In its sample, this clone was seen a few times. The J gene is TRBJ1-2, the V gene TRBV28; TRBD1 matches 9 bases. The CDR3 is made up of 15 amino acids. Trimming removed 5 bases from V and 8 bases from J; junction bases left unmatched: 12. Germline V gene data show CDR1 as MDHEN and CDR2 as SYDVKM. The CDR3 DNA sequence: TGTGCCAGCAGTCCCCCGGGACAGGGTCTAGGGGGCTACACCTTC. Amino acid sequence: CASSPPGQGLGGYTF.

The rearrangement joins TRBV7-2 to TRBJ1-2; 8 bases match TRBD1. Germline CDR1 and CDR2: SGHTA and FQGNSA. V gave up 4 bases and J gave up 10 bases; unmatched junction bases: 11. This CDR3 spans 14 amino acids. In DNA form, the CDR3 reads TGTGCCAGCAGCTCCCCAGGGGGCGTCTGGGACTACACCTTC. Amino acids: CASSSPGGVWDYTF.

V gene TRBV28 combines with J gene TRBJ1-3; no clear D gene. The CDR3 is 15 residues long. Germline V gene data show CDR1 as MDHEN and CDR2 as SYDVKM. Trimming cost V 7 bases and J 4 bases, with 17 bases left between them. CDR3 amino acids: CASKTGGDMGNTIYF. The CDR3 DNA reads TGTGCCAGCAAGACCGGCGGGGATATGGGAAACACCATATATTTT.

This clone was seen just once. The CDR3 sequence is CASSTRAGGQDEQFF. Written as DNA, the CDR3 is TGTGCCAGCTCAACTCGGGCGGGGGGGCAGGATGAGCAGTTCTTC. This chain connects TRBV18 to TRBJ2-1, with 9 bases aligning to TRBD2. The length of the CDR3 is 15 residues. The V and J ends lost 5 bases and 8 bases, in that order; junction bases with no gene match: 10. CDR1 is KGHSH, CDR2 LQKENI, per germline.

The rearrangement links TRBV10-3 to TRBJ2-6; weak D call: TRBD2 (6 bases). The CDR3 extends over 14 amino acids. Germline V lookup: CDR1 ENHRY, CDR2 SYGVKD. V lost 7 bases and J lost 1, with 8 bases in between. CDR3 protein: CAIKGGSGANVLTF. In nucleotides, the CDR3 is TGTGCCATCAAAGGAGGGTCTGGGGCCAACGTCCTGACTTTC.

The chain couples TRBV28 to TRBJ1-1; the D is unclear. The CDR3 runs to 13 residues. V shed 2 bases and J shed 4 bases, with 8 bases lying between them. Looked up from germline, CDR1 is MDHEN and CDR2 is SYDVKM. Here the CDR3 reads CASSLDRSTEAFF. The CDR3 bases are TGTGCCAGCAGTTTAGACCGGAGCACTGAAGCTTTCTTT. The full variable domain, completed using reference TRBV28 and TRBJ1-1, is DVKVTQSSRYLVKRTGEKVFLECVQDMDHENMFWYRQDPGLGLRLIYFSYDVKMKEKGDIPEGYSVSREKKERFSLILESASTNQTSMYLCASSLDRSTEAFFGQGTRLTVV.

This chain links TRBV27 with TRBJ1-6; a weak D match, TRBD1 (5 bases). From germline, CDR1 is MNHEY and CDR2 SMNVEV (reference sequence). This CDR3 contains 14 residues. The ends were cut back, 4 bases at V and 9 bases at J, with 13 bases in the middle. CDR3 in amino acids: CASSSFRTSSPLHF. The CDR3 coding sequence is TGTGCCAGCAGTTCCTTTAGGACAAGTTCACCCCTCCACTTT.

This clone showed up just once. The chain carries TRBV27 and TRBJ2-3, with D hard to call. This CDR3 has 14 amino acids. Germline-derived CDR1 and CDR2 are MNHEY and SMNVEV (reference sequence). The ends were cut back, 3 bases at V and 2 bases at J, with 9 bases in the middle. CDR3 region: CASSFNYATDTQYF. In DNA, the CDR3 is TGTGCCAGCAGTTTCAACTACGCCACAGATACGCAGTATTTT.

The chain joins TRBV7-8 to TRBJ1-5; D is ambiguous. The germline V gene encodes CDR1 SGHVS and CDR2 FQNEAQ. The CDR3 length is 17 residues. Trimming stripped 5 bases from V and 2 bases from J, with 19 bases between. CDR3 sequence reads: CASSPYAGMLGNQPQHF. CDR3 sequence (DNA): TGTGCCAGCAGCCCTTATGCGGGGATGTTAGGCAATCAGCCCCAGCATTTT.

CDR3 sequence: CATSRGPTASDSPLHF. In DNA, the CDR3 is TGTGCCACCAGCAGAGGGCCTACAGCTTCGGATTCACCCCTCCACTTT. The chain uses TRBV15 and TRBJ1-6; D gene uncertain. The CDR3 length is 16 residues. Trimming cost V 1 base and J 8 bases, with 15 bases left between them. Germline CDR1 reads LNHNV; CDR2 reads YYDKDF (reference sequence).

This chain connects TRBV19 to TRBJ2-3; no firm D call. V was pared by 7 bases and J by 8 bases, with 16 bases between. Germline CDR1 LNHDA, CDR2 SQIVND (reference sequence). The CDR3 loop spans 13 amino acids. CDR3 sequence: CASTELEGGTQYF. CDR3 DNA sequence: TGTGCCAGTACCGAGCTAGAAGGCGGTACGCAGTATTTT.

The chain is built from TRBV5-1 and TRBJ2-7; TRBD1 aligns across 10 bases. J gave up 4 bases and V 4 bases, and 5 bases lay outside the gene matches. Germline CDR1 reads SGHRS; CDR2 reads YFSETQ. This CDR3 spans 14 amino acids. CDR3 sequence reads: CASSPGTGEYEQYF. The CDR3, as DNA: TGCGCCAGCAGCCCGGGGACAGGGGAGTACGAGCAGTACTTC.

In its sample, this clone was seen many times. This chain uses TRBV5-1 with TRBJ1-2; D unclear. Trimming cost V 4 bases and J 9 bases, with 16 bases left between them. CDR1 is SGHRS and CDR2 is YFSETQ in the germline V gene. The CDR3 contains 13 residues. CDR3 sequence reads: CASSTGPAESYTF. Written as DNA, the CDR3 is TGCGCCAGCAGCACGGGTCCCGCAGAGAGCTACACCTTC.

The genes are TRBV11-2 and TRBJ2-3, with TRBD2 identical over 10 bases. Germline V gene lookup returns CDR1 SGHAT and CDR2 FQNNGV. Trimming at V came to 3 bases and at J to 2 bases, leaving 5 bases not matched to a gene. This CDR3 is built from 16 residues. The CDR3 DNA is TGTGCCAGCAGCTTCATAGCGGGGGGTATCACAGATACGCAGTATTTT. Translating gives CASSFIAGGITDTQYF.

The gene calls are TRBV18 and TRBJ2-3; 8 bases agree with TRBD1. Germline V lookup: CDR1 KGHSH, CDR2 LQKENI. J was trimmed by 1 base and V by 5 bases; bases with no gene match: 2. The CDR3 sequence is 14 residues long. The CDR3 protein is CASSAQGGTDTQYF. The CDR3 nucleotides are TGTGCCAGCTCAGCACAGGGGGGCACAGATACGCAGTATTTT.

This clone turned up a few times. The CDR3 bases are TGTGCCAGCAGTGAATCCCCACGGAGGACCTATGGCTACACCTTC. Translation gives CASSESPRRTYGYTF. V gene TRBV6-1 combines with J gene TRBJ1-2; D is ambiguous. Per germline, CDR1 MNHNS and CDR2 SASEGT. The CDR3 consists of 15 residues. Trimming stripped 2 bases from V and 4 bases from J, with 14 bases between.

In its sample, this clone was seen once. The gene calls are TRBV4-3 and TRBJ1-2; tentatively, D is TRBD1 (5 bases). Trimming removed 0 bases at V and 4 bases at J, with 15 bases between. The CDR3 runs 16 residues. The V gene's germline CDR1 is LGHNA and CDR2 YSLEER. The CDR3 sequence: CASSQDSGLPTYGYTF. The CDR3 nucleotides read TGCGCCAGCAGCCAAGACTCGGGACTCCCCACCTATGGCTACACCTTC.

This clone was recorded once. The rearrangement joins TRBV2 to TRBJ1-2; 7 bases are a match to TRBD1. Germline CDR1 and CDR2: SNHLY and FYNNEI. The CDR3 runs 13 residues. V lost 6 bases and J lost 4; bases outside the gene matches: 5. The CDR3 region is CASSPTGTYGYTF. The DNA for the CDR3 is TGTGCCAGCAGCCCGACAGGGACCTATGGCTACACCTTC.

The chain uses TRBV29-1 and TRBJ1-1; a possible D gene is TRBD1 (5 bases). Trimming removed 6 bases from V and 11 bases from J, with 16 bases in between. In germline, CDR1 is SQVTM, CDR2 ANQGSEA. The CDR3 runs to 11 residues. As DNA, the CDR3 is TGCAGCGTAGTTCACGGGGGTATGGCTTTCTTT. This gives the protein CSVVHGGMAFF.

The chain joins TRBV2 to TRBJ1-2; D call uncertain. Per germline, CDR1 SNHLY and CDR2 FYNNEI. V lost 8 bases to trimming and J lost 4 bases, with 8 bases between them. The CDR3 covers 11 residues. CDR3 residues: CASHGGYGYTF. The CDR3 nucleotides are TGTGCCAGCCACGGTGGCTATGGCTACACCTTC.

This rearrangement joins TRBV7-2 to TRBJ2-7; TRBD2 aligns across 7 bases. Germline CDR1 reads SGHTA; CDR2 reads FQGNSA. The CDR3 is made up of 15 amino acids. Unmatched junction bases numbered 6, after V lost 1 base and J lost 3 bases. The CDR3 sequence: CASSLGAGVIYEQYF. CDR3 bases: TGTGCCAGCAGCTTAGGGGCGGGGGTAATCTACGAGCAGTACTTC.